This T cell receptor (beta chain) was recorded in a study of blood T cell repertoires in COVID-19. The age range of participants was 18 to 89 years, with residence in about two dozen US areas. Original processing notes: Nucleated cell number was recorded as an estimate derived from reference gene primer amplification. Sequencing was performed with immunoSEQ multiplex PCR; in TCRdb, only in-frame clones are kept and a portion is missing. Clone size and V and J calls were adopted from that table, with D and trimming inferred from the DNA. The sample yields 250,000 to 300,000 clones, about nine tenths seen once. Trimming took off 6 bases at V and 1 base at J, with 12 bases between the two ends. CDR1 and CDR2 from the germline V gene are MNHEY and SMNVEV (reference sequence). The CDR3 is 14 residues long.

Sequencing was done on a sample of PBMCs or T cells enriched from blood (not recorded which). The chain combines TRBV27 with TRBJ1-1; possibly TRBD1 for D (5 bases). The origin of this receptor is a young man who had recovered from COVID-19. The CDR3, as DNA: TGTGCCAGCAGCTTCGCAGGGCCGAACACTGAAGCTTTCTTT. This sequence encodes CASSFAGPNTEAFF.